These T cell receptor beta chains were read from a single sample in a study of T cells in Graves' hyperthyroidism and ophthalmopathy. TCRdb analysed the multiplex PCR reads with MiXCR anew, one entry per CDR3 protein. The table has about 740,000 distinct CDR3 sequences, 13% to 15% seen once. Sequenced: blood. Every receptor here comes from a woman aged 18-29 years with Graves' hyperthyroidism. Both conserved end residues are part of each CDR3. A D gene is named only where the DNA matches it firmly. Some rows have no size entry. The others give once, few or many, or a class for an expanded clone.

D gene: -; V gene: TRBV30; clone size: many; J gene: TRBJ1-4; CDR3 DNA: TGTGCCTGGAGTGCTAAAGGGCGCGAAGAAAAACTGTTTTTT; CDR3 protein: CAWSAKGREEKLFF
D gene: -; V gene: TRBV19; clone size: -; J gene: TRBJ2-7; CDR3 DNA: TGTGCCAGTAGTATAAATTCTGGCCTCTACGAGCAGTACTTC; CDR3 protein: CASSINSGLYEQYF
D gene: -; V gene: TRBV3-1; clone size: few; J gene: TRBJ2-1; CDR3 DNA: TGTGCCAGCAGCCAAGATATAAGGGGCTACAATGAGCAGTTCTTC; CDR3 protein: CASSQDIRGYNEQFF
D gene: TRBD1; V gene: TRBV29-1; clone size: many; J gene: TRBJ2-7; CDR3 DNA: TGCAGCGTTCGGGACAGGGCTGGGGGTAAGGAGCAGTACTTC; CDR3 protein: CSVRDRAGGKEQYF
D gene: TRBD2; V gene: TRBV28; clone size: many; J gene: TRBJ2-7; CDR3 DNA: TGTGCCAGCAGTGGCGGGGTTAGCGGGAGCTACGAGCAGTACTTC; CDR3 protein: CASSGGVSGSYEQYF
D gene: TRBD2; V gene: TRBV2; clone size: many; J gene: TRBJ2-2; CDR3 DNA: TGTGCCAGCAGTGAAGCGCTTAGCGGGAGCACCGGGGAGCTGTTTTTT; CDR3 protein: CASSEALSGSTGELFF
D gene: TRBD1; V gene: TRBV11-1; clone size: many; J gene: TRBJ2-1; CDR3 DNA: TGTGCCAGCAGCCCCGACAGGGATGAGCAGTTCTTC; CDR3 protein: CASSPDRDEQFF
D gene: TRBD2; V gene: TRBV15; clone size: few; J gene: TRBJ2-1; CDR3 DNA: TGTGCCACCAGCAGAGAAGGCGGGGGGAAGGAGCAGTTCTTC; CDR3 protein: CATSREGGGKEQFF
D gene: TRBD1; V gene: TRBV7-2; clone size: many; J gene: TRBJ1-5; CDR3 DNA: TGTGCCAGCAGCTTCCAGGGGGGCAATCAGCCCCAGCATTTT; CDR3 protein: CASSFQGGNQPQHF
D gene: -; V gene: TRBV11-2; clone size: -; J gene: TRBJ2-6; CDR3 DNA: TGTGCCAGCAGCTCCAGGGAAATTGGGGCCAACGTCCTGACTTTC; CDR3 protein: CASSSREIGANVLTF
D gene: -; V gene: TRBV19; clone size: few; J gene: TRBJ1-5; CDR3 DNA: TGTGCCAGTAGTATAGTTATTCTTGTGGGGGTTAGCAATCAGCCCCAGCATTTT; CDR3 protein: CASSIVILVGVSNQPQHF
D gene: -; V gene: TRBV28; clone size: many; J gene: TRBJ2-3; CDR3 DNA: TGTGCCGCCGGCCTACCCGTCCCCACAGATACGCAGTATTTT; CDR3 protein: CAAGLPVPTDTQYF
D gene: -; V gene: TRBV5-4; clone size: few; J gene: TRBJ2-1; CDR3 DNA: TGTGCCAGCAGCTGGGCTAGCAATGAGCAGTTCTTC; CDR3 protein: CASSWASNEQFF
D gene: -; V gene: TRBV28; clone size: many; J gene: TRBJ2-2; CDR3 DNA: TGTGCCAGCAGTTTGTATGGGGGAATAAACACCGGGGAGCTGTTTTTT; CDR3 protein: CASSLYGGINTGELFF
D gene: -; V gene: TRBV7-9; clone size: -; J gene: TRBJ1-2; CDR3 DNA: TGTGCCAGCAGCTTAGGGGCCCGGCAGGGAGAGGGCTACACCTTC; CDR3 protein: CASSLGARQGEGYTF
D gene: -; V gene: TRBV12-5; clone size: many; J gene: TRBJ1-1; CDR3 DNA: TGTGCTAGTGGTTTATCAAAGAACACTGAAGCTTTCTTT; CDR3 protein: CASGLSKNTEAFF
D gene: -; V gene: TRBV10-3; clone size: few; J gene: TRBJ2-5; CDR3 DNA: TGTGCCATCAGTGAGATGTGGCAGGGAGACCGAGAGACCCAGTACTTC; CDR3 protein: CAISEMWQGDRETQYF
D gene: -; V gene: TRBV7-2; clone size: many; J gene: TRBJ1-6; CDR3 DNA: TGTGCCAGCAGACGAAGCTCCTATAATTCACCCCTCCACTTT; CDR3 protein: CASRRSSYNSPLHF
D gene: -; V gene: TRBV6-1; clone size: few; J gene: TRBJ2-7; CDR3 DNA: TGTGGTAAGCCTAGGGTCCCGGCCGAGCAGTACTTC; CDR3 protein: CGKPRVPAEQYF
D gene: -; V gene: TRBV27; clone size: many; J gene: TRBJ2-7; CDR3 DNA: TGTGCCAGCAGCTCTACTCTGACCTACGAGCAGTACTTC; CDR3 protein: CASSSTLTYEQYF
D gene: -; V gene: TRBV28; clone size: few; J gene: TRBJ2-5; CDR3 DNA: TGTGCCAGCAGTTTTAGGTCAGGGGAGGGGGCGGAGACCCAGTACTTC; CDR3 protein: CASSFRSGEGAETQYF
D gene: -; V gene: TRBV2; clone size: few; J gene: TRBJ1-1; CDR3 DNA: TGTGCCAGCATCGACGTAGGTAGGGCCCTGAACACTGAAGCTTTCTTT; CDR3 protein: CASIDVGRALNTEAFF
D gene: TRBD1; V gene: TRBV30; clone size: many; J gene: TRBJ1-6; CDR3 DNA: TGTGCCTCTAGAACCGGGACAGCTAATTCACCCCTCCACTTT; CDR3 protein: CASRTGTANSPLHF
D gene: -; V gene: TRBV7-3; clone size: -; J gene: TRBJ1-1; CDR3 DNA: TGTGCCAGCAGCTTATTGGCAGGGAACACTGAAGCTTTCTTT; CDR3 protein: CASSLLAGNTEAFF
D gene: -; V gene: TRBV7-2; clone size: -; J gene: TRBJ2-2; CDR3 DNA: TGTGCCAGCAGCCATAGGGGGGCCACCGGGGAGCTGTTTTTT; CDR3 protein: CASSHRGATGELFF
D gene: -; V gene: TRBV6-1; clone size: -; J gene: TRBJ1-2; CDR3 DNA: TGTGCCAGCAGTGGCCTCCAAGATTACTATGGCTACACCTTC; CDR3 protein: CASSGLQDYYGYTF
D gene: -; V gene: TRBV5-1; clone size: -; J gene: TRBJ2-5; CDR3 DNA: TGCGCCAGCAGCCGCGTCTTCCGGGGAAGAGAGACCCAGTACTTC; CDR3 protein: CASSRVFRGRETQYF
D gene: -; V gene: TRBV28; clone size: few; J gene: TRBJ2-3; CDR3 DNA: TGTGCCAGCAGTTTATTCACGGGTACGCAGTATTTT; CDR3 protein: CASSLFTGTQYF
D gene: TRBD2; V gene: TRBV30; clone size: many; J gene: TRBJ2-7; CDR3 DNA: TGTGCCTGGAGGGCTCGAGGACTAGCCTACGAGCAGTACTTC; CDR3 protein: CAWRARGLAYEQYF
D gene: -; V gene: TRBV24-1; clone size: -; J gene: TRBJ2-3; CDR3 DNA: TGTGCCACCAGTGACGTGGACAGTCCTTCTAGCACAGATACGCAGTATTTT; CDR3 protein: CATSDVDSPSSTDTQYF
D gene: -; V gene: TRBV28; clone size: -; J gene: TRBJ2-3; CDR3 DNA: TGTGCCAGCAGTTTTCTCGTAGCACCTCCAGGGCGGACAGATACGCAGTATTTT; CDR3 protein: CASSFLVAPPGRTDTQYF
D gene: TRBD2; V gene: TRBV9; clone size: few; J gene: TRBJ2-5; CDR3 DNA: TGTGCCAGCAGCGATGCGGGAGGGCAAGAGACCCAGTACTTC; CDR3 protein: CASSDAGGQETQYF
D gene: -; V gene: TRBV7-3; clone size: many; J gene: TRBJ2-1; CDR3 DNA: TGTGCCAGCAGCTTAATGGGGGATAAGACCTACAATGAGCAGTTCTTC; CDR3 protein: CASSLMGDKTYNEQFF
D gene: TRBD1; V gene: TRBV28; clone size: few; J gene: TRBJ1-5; CDR3 DNA: TGTGCCAGCAGTCACGACAGGGGACTTCAGCCCCAGCATTTT; CDR3 protein: CASSHDRGLQPQHF
D gene: -; V gene: TRBV7-9; clone size: many; J gene: TRBJ2-1; CDR3 DNA: TGTGCCAGCAGCTTAGAGTCCTCATCCAGGTTGGAGCAGTTCTTC; CDR3 protein: CASSLESSSRLEQFF